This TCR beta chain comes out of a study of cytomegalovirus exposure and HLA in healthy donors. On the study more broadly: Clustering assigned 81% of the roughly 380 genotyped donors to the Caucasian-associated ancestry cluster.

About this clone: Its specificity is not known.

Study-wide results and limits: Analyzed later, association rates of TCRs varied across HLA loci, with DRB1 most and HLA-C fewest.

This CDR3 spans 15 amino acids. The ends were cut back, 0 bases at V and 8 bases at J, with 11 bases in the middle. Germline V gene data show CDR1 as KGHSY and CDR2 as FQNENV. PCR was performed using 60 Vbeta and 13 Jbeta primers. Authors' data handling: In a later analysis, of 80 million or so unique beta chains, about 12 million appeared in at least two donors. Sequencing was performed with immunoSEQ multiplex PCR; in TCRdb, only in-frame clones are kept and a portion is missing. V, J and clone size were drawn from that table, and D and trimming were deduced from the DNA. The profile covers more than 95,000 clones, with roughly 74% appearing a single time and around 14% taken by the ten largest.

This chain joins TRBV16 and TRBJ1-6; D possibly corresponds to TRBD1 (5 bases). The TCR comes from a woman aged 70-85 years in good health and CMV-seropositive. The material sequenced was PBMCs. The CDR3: CASSQSRGVHSPLHF. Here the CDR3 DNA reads TGTGCCAGCAGCCAATCCCGGGGGGTCCATTCACCCCTCCACTTT.